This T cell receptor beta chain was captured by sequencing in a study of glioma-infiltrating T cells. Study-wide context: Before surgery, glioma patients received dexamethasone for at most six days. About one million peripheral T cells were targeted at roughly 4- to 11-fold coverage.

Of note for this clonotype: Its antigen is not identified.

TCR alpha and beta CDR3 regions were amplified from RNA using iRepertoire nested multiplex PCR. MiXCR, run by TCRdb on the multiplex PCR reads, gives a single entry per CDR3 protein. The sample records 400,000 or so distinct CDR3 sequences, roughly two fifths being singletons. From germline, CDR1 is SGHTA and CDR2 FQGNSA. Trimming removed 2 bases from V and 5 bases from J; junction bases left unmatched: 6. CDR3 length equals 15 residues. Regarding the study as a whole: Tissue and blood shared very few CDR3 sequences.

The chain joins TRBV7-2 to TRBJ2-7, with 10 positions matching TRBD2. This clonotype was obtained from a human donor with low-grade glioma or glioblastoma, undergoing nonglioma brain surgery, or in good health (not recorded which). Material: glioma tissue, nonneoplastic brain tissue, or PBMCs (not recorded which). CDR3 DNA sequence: TGTGCCAGCAGCTTACCGGGACTAGCGTTCGACGAGCAGTACTTC. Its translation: CASSLPGLAFDEQYF.